This T cell receptor beta chain is drawn from a study of shared clonotypes between healthy human individuals (dated by TCRdb to about 2020). Looking at the study overall: The cohort included three men and a couple of women between 18 and 49 years of age. Libraries were prepared and TCR repertoires were sequenced by different laboratories using diverse techniques, in order to increase sequencing depth and limit assay-specific biases. Leukapheresis yielded between about 0.8 and 8.9 billion PBMCs per donor. For each donor, CD4 naive and CD4 memory were each given three plates, CD8 naive was given two plates, and CD8 memory was given one plate. To estimate repertoire size and how much clonotype sharing occurs between individuals, the study deeply sequenced the blood TCR repertoires of about 5 healthy adults.

Broader findings and caveats from the paper: Pairwise subsampling indicated that sequencing depth was expected to affect the degree of clonotype sharing among donors. Even with the large sequencing depth, rarefaction of the sorted-subset datasets indicated that sequencing was incomplete. Naive subsets generally had larger estimated clonotype richness than memory subsets did. The small number of donors limited the genetic and exposure-history diversity represented. Clonotypes shared by all four sorted-subset donors showed higher generation probabilities than non-shared clonotypes. Across a few donors, roughly 5% of naive CD4, more than 3% of naive CD8, around 2.1% of memory CD4, and approximately 0.4% of memory CD8 clonotypes were shared. Sampling was restricted to blood, and TCR repertoires in tissue are likely to differ from TCR repertoires in blood.

In regard to this clone: Its target antigen remains unknown. No per-base quality is available; no much larger clone lies one base away.

Healthy HIV-negative adults with no recently reported acute infections or vaccinations were included as donors. Every donor was a Caucasian adult residing in Nashville, Tennessee, USA. CD4+ T cells were enriched by magnetic negative selection; naive cells were then positively selected on CD45RA, and the negative fraction formed the memory subset. After blood collection by leukapheresis, PBMCs were isolated using Ficoll-Histopaque density gradient centrifugation and then cryopreserved in the vapor phase of liquid nitrogen. Analytical flow cytometry was used to check the purity and quantity of each magnetically sorted T cell population. Genomic DNA was isolated from each sorted fraction and quantified by UV absorbance on a Nanodrop 2000c. TCR CDR3 regions were amplified from genomic DNA by multiplex PCR using the deep immunoSEQ assay. Extracted genomic DNA from each cell subset was distributed evenly across all wells of several immunoSEQ 96-well plates, and each plate was treated as a replicate. For sorted subsets, 200 to 250 ng of genomic DNA, equivalent to 25,000 to 30,000 T cell genomes, went into each replicate PCR. Purified libraries were measured with a Qubit 3.0 fluorometer, size-checked on a Bioanalyzer 2100, and measured again with the KAPA Library Quantification kit. A separate single-read 150-cycle Illumina NextSeq 550 flow cell was used to sequence each immunoSEQ 96-well plate. Per the source publication's procedure: Because the immunoSEQ output held only junctional sequences and lacked quality scores, the filtering could not match the filtering applied to full-length reads. Sequences were annotated with PyIR, a Python wrapper for IgBLAST v1.9, using IMGT germline references to assign V/J genes and CDR3. Any read was removed if the V/J assignment was weak (E-value above 1e-6), the CDR3 was missing, or the read contained stop codons, out-of-frame junctions, or ambiguous translated residues. V3J clonotypes were defined by identical inferred V gene, J gene, and CDR3 amino acid sequence. To compute the percentage overlap between repertoires, the number of shared unique clonotypes was divided by the size of the smaller repertoire. Three approaches were used to assess repertoire richness: RTK rarefaction, the Chao1 estimator, and Recon v2.1 estimates of unobserved clonotypes. OLGA was used to compute generation probabilities for all TCRbeta clonotypes that the gDNA method yielded from a handful of donors. TCRdb took over this immuneACCESS table, retaining in-frame rearrangements with V and J assigned. Such tables are incomplete; in checked studies, under half of the missing clones stem from an unresolved V gene, and the remainder is unexplained. V and J calls and clone size are given by that table; D and trimming were obtained from the DNA. Counted in this sample were 2 million to 2.5 million clones; almost 96% of them appeared once. Approximately 0.13% of the sample rests with the top ten.

The clonotype originates from a man in his late teens or twenties in good health. Material: naive CD4+ T cells sorted from blood. Taken with the paper, the label for cell subset or site translates to: CD45RA+ positively selected.

The CDR3 loop reads CAWTEGQGYNEQFF. The DNA reads as follows: TGTGCCTGGACTGAGGGACAGGGGTACAATGAGCAGTTCTTC. This receptor chain uses TRBV30 and TRBJ2-1; the junction holds 10 bases that match TRBD1. Looking up the germline V gene (reference sequence) yields CDR1 GTSNPN and CDR2 SVGIG. The CDR3, cysteine through phenylalanine, is 14 amino acids long. Of the read, only the CDR3 DNA is kept; its 42 bases are in frame from base 1. V lost 4 bases and J lost 4 bases, and the count of bases not matched to a germline gene is 4.